Detailed here is one T cell receptor (beta chain). This sample was taken from a study of blood T cell repertoires in COVID-19. Study overall: COVID-19 samples, acute and convalescent, were from the United States, Italy and Spain. From T cells, B-cell-depleted T cells, or PBMCs came the material, which was cDNA or gDNA.

The V and J ends lost 7 bases and 4 bases respectively, with 13 bases between them. The CDR3 consists of 13 residues. Germline CDR1 LNHDA, CDR2 SQIVND (reference sequence). How the authors handled the data: Amplified reference gene primers provided the basis for estimating nucleated cell counts. Data came from immunoSEQ multiplex PCR; TCRdb stores just in-frame clones and leaves some out. The V and J calls and clone size come from that table; D and trimming were worked out from the DNA. This sample has approximately 230,000 clones, with roughly 84% found just once. The chain couples TRBV19 to TRBJ1-2; possibly TRBD1 for D (6 bases). Material: peripheral blood. The clonotype comes from a man aged 25 to 40 with active or convalescent COVID-19. As DNA, the CDR3 is TGTGCCAGTAACCCACAGGGTGGCTATGGCTACACCTTC. It translates to CASNPQGGYGYTF.